These 30 T cell receptor beta chains came from one sample sequenced in a study of regulatory T cells in long-lasting Graves disease. Building of the TCR beta libraries involved iRepertoire HTBI primers and Arm-PCR of CDR3 regions. TCRdb fed the multiplex PCR reads into MiXCR, producing one record per CDR3 protein. Altogether roughly 360,000 distinct CDR3 sequences are present, roughly 10% being singletons, with the ten largest covering approximately 20%. Time point specified: newly diagnosed GD, antithyroid drugs for less than 3 months. RNA isolated from PBMCs was used to make the TCR library. These same data were also listed under a study on T cells in Graves' hyperthyroidism and ophthalmopathy.

The sequenced sample was peripheral blood mononuclear cells (PBMCs), obtained at new diagnosis, from a patient treated with antithyroid drugs. Source of these receptors: a woman younger than 35 with Graves disease.

This clonotype has at least ten counts. The chain recombines TRBV20-1 with TRBJ2-5, with TRBD2 matching over 9 bases. The V and J ends lost 8 bases and 3 bases, in that order; junction bases with no gene match: 10. This CDR3 is 14 amino acids long. CDR1 and CDR2 (germline): DFQATT, SNEGSKA (reference sequence). This CDR3 reads CSPLRLAAEETQYF. In DNA form, the CDR3 reads TGCAGTCCCCTACGACTAGCGGCCGAAGAGACCCAGTACTTC.

The sample holds many counts of this clonotype. The chain is built from TRBV6-1 and TRBJ1-4; 12 bases line up with TRBD1. V was pared by 4 bases and J by 8 bases, with 8 bases of the junction left unmatched. The CDR3 is 16 residues long. Germline CDR1 is MNHNS and CDR2 is SASEGT. This CDR3 reads CASSAISGTGGEKLFF. CDR3 nucleotide sequence: TGTGCCAGCAGTGCAATCTCCGGGACAGGGGGCGAAAAACTGTTTTTT.

This rearrangement joins TRBV6-2 or TRBV6-3 to TRBJ1-2, with D uncertain. This CDR3 contains 13 residues. The V gene lost 2 bases and the J gene lost 5 bases, with 9 bases spanning the gap. Germline V gene lookup returns CDR1 MNHEY and CDR2 SVGEGT. CDR3 sequence (DNA): TGTGCCAGCAGTTACCCAGGCCTTTATGGCTACACCTTC. Its protein product is CASSYPGLYGYTF.

This clonotype occurred many times. J is TRBJ1-2 and V is TRBV2, with D tentatively TRBD1 (6 bases). The CDR3 extends over 16 amino acids. V shed 4 bases and J shed 2 bases, with 17 bases lying between them. CDR1 is SNHLY, CDR2 FYNNEI, per germline. CDR3 amino acids: CASSGWTEKSNYGYTF. The CDR3 DNA is TGTGCCAGCAGTGGATGGACAGAGAAAAGCAACTATGGCTACACCTTC.

Concerning this clonotype: A clone one base away is much larger, so this may be a read error. The CDR3 sequence: CASSFGAGTGDYEQYF. The CDR3 DNA follows: TGTGCCAGCTCATTTGGGGCCGGGACAGGGGATTACGAGCAGTACTTC. The chain uses TRBV18 and TRBJ2-3; 10 nucleotides agree with TRBD1. The last part of the DNA fits TRBJ2-7 better; the J call may be wrong. Germline V gives CDR1 KGHSH, CDR2 LQKENI. The CDR3 is made up of 16 amino acids.

This clonotype was seen ten or more times. V usage is TRBV27 and J usage is TRBJ2-7, with 8 bases fitting TRBD1. The CDR3 contains 15 residues. With 3 bases clipped from V and 5 bases from J, the junction kept 9 bases outside the gene matches. In germline, CDR1 is MNHEY, CDR2 SMNVEV (reference sequence). The CDR3 is CASSFTSGGRDEQYF. DNA of the CDR3: TGTGCCAGCAGTTTCACCTCAGGGGGCCGGGACGAGCAGTACTTC.

This clonotype has a single count. The chain has TRBV6-1 and TRBJ2-7; the D is unclear. V was shortened by 7 bases and J by 3 bases, with 16 bases between the two germline ends. Germline-derived CDR1 and CDR2 are MNHNS and SASEGT. The CDR3 is made up of 14 amino acids. CDR3 region: CASKVRPGGYEQYF. In DNA form, the CDR3 reads TGTGCCAGCAAGGTACGCCCCGGCGGCTACGAGCAGTACTTC.

This clonotype was detected many times. This chain links TRBV27 with TRBJ2-7; D is undetermined. CDR1 MNHEY and CDR2 SMNVEV come from the germline V gene (reference sequence). This CDR3 is built from 14 residues. Trimming cost V 2 bases and J 3 bases, with 11 bases left between them. CDR3: CASSLQSPIYEQYF. As DNA, the CDR3 is TGTGCCAGCAGTTTACAGTCACCGATCTACGAGCAGTACTTC.

This clonotype was observed many times. This rearrangement joins TRBV19 to TRBJ1-2; D is uncertain. Germline V gene data show CDR1 as LNHDA and CDR2 as SQIVND (reference sequence). V was shortened by 5 bases and J by 7 bases, with 11 bases between the two germline ends. The CDR3 loop spans 12 amino acids. CDR3 sequence: CASSSRGSGYTF. The DNA for the CDR3 is TGTGCCAGTAGTTCTCGGGGAAGTGGCTACACCTTC.

This clonotype was detected ten times or more. This chain joins TRBV6-2 or TRBV6-3 and TRBJ1-3; no definite D call. Germline loops: CDR1 MNHEY, CDR2 SVGEGT. Trimming stripped 7 bases from V and 0 bases from J, with 13 bases between. The CDR3 length is 15 residues. The CDR3 region is CASIAAENSGNTIYF. The CDR3 DNA reads as TGTGCCAGCATTGCGGCGGAGAACTCTGGAAACACCATATATTTT.

Ten or more counts support this clonotype. The chain has TRBV12-3 or TRBV12-4 and TRBJ1-1; D perhaps matches TRBD1 (5 bases). This CDR3 spans 15 amino acids. V shed 6 bases and J shed 4 bases, with 18 bases lying between them. CDR3 bases: TGTGCCAGCAGGCCCGAGGACTGGGGCGGCACTGAAGCTTTCTTT. Protein product: CASRPEDWGGTEAFF.

This clonotype was seen ten or more times. The V gene is TRBV11-2, the J gene TRBJ2-3, with D perhaps TRBD2 (6 bases). In germline, CDR1 is SGHAT, CDR2 FQNNGV. Trimming took 0 bases from V and 2 from J, leaving 9 bases between them. The CDR3 loop spans 15 amino acids. The CDR3 nucleotides are TGTGCCAGCAGCTTAGATAGGGACTCCACAGATACGCAGTATTTT. Protein product: CASSLDRDSTDTQYF.

In this sample, this clonotype turned up many times. This chain joins TRBV6-5 and TRBJ2-5; perhaps D is TRBD1 or TRBD2 (5 bases each). The V gene lost 2 bases and the J gene lost 2 bases, with 12 bases spanning the gap. Germline V lookup: CDR1 MNHEY, CDR2 SVGAGI. CDR3 length: 15 residues. CDR3 region: CASSYGGDRQETQYF. CDR3 DNA sequence: TGTGCCAGCAGTTACGGGGGTGACAGACAAGAGACCCAGTACTTC.

This clonotype was seen just once. The J gene is TRBJ1-4, the V gene TRBV4-1, with D perhaps matching TRBD1 (5 bases). Looked up from germline, CDR1 is MGHRA and CDR2 is YSYEKL. CDR3 length equals 14 residues. The V end was cut by 0 bases, the J end by 8 bases, with 10 bases between. The CDR3: CASSQDQGWEKLFF. In DNA, the CDR3 is TGCGCCAGCAGCCAAGACCAGGGTTGGGAAAAACTGTTTTTT.

This clonotype showed up just a few times. The V gene is TRBV19, the J gene TRBJ2-1, with 8 bases lining up with TRBD1. The CDR3 sequence is 18 residues long. The trim removed 3 bases at V and 0 bases at J, leaving 10 bases unmatched. Germline CDR1 reads LNHDA; CDR2 reads SQIVND (reference sequence). In nucleotides, the CDR3 is TGTGCCAGTAGTATTGTCGGGGGACAGGTTAGCTCCTACAATGAGCAGTTCTTC. Its protein is CASSIVGGQVSSYNEQFF. The full variable domain, rest sourced from reference TRBV19 and TRBJ2-1, is DGGITQSPKYLFRKEGQNVTLSCEQNLNHDAMYWYRQDPGQGLRLIYYSQIVNDFQKGDIAEGYSVSREKKESFPLTVTSAQKNPTAFYLCASSIVGGQVSSYNEQFFGPGTRLTVL.

This clonotype was seen repeatedly, ten times or more. The chain has TRBV20-1 and TRBJ2-1, with TRBD2 identical over 8 bases. This CDR3 comprises 16 residues. The J segment lost 4 bases and the V segment lost 0 bases, leaving 8 bases of the junction unmatched. Germline CDR1 DFQATT, CDR2 SNEGSKA (reference sequence). The CDR3 bases are TGCAGTGCTAGAGATCCGACCCCGGGAGGGTACAATGAGCAGTTCTTC. Its protein product is CSARDPTPGGYNEQFF.

This clonotype has a handful of counts. The rearrangement links TRBV4-2 to TRBJ2-6; a weak D match, TRBD1 (6 bases). Germline lookup yields CDR1 LGHNA and CDR2 YNFKEQ. Trimming took 2 bases from V and 0 from J, leaving 11 bases between them. This CDR3 has 17 residues. The CDR3 DNA is TGTGCCAGCAGCCAAATCGGACAGACCTCTGGGGCCAACGTCCTGACTTTC. It translates to CASSQIGQTSGANVLTF.

Ten or more counts support this clonotype. This chain joins TRBV7-9 and TRBJ1-2; 8 nucleotides agree with TRBD1. V gave up 0 bases and J gave up 4 bases; unmatched junction bases: 7. The CDR3 runs 16 residues. The germline V gene encodes CDR1 SEHNR and CDR2 FQNEAQ (reference sequence). This CDR3 reads CASSLATTGEFYGYTF. DNA of the CDR3: TGTGCCAGCAGCTTAGCCACGACAGGGGAATTCTATGGCTACACCTTC.

The rearrangement joins TRBV15 to TRBJ1-1, with D possibly TRBD1 on 6 matching bases. CDR3 length: 15 residues. Trimming took 2 bases from V and 1 from J, leaving 11 bases between them. Germline CDR1 LNHNV, CDR2 YYDKDF (reference sequence). CDR3 residues: CATSRIRGGNTEAFF. As DNA, the CDR3 is TGTGCCACCAGCAGAATAAGGGGGGGGAACACTGAAGCTTTCTTT.

This clonotype has a count of ten or more. As DNA, the CDR3 is TGTGCCAGCAGTTTAGGGTCATACAGCACTGAAGCTTTCTTT. Translation gives CASSLGSYSTEAFF. The V gene is TRBV28, the J gene TRBJ1-1; D not certain. This CDR3 is 14 amino acids long. V gave up 2 bases and J gave up 4 bases, with 11 bases separating them. Germline CDR1 and CDR2: MDHEN and SYDVKM.

This rearrangement joins TRBV6-2 or TRBV6-3 to TRBJ2-1, with 15 nucleotides matching TRBD2. J was trimmed by 6 bases and V by 0 bases; bases with no gene match: 15. Germline CDR1 reads MNHEY; CDR2 reads SVGEGT. The CDR3 has 21 residues. The CDR3 loop is CASSYSTGLAGGRSTSNEQFF. DNA of the CDR3: TGTGCCAGCAGTTACTCGACAGGACTAGCGGGGGGGCGGAGTACGAGCAATGAGCAGTTCTTC.

This clonotype has ten or more counts. The chain uses TRBV20-1 and TRBJ1-6, with D tentatively TRBD1 (6 bases). Germline-derived CDR1 and CDR2 are DFQATT and SNEGSKA (reference sequence). The CDR3 is made up of 19 amino acids. Trimming cost V 0 bases and J 9 bases, with 27 bases left between them. CDR3 sequence (DNA): TGCAGTGCTAGAGACAGGGAAGGGGGTATAACGCGGAGTGGTTCACCCCTCCACTTT. It yields the protein CSARDREGGITRSGSPLHF.

CDR3 region: CASSSNAGQVGETQYF. For the CDR3, the DNA is TGCGCCAGCAGCTCCAATGCGGGACAGGTAGGGGAGACCCAGTACTTC. This chain joins TRBV5-1 and TRBJ2-5, with 8 bases fitting TRBD1. Trimming cost V 3 bases and J 5 bases; bases outside gene matches: 12. Germline CDR1 SGHRS, CDR2 YFSETQ. This CDR3 region has 16 residues. Full variable domain (rest looked up from reference TRBV5-1 and TRBJ2-5): KAGVTQTPRYLIKTRGQQVTLSCSPISGHRSVSWYQQTPGQGLQFLFEYFSETQRNKGNFPGRFSGRQFSNSRSEMNVSTLELGDSALYLCASSSNAGQVGETQYFGPGTRLLVL.

In this sample, this clonotype turned up a few times. The V gene is TRBV14, the J gene TRBJ1-1, with 8 bases matching TRBD1. J was trimmed by 10 bases and V by 3 bases; bases with no gene match: 7. CDR1 SGHDN and CDR2 FVKESK come from the germline V gene. The CDR3 sequence is 13 residues long. The CDR3 protein is CASSQGRGRTAFF. CDR3 DNA: TGTGCCAGCAGCCAGGGCAGGGGGCGCACAGCTTTCTTT. Full variable domain (remainder filled in from reference TRBV14 and TRBJ1-1): EAGVTQFPSHSVIEKGQTVTLRCDPISGHDNLYWYRRVMGKEIKFLLHFVKESKQDESGMPNNRFLAERTGGTYSTLKVQPAELEDSGVYFCASSQGRGRTAFFGQGTRLTVV.

In its sample, this clonotype was seen many times. The rearrangement uses TRBV20-1 and TRBJ2-7, with D perhaps TRBD2 (6 bases). V shed 5 bases and J shed 4 bases, with 9 bases lying between them. In germline, CDR1 is DFQATT, CDR2 SNEGSKA (reference sequence). The CDR3 sequence is 11 residues long. The CDR3 nucleotides are TGCAGTGCTTGGGCGGGATACGAGCAGTACTTC. This gives the protein CSAWAGYEQYF.

This clonotype appeared a few times. This CDR3 is missing its conserved last phenylalanine or tryptophan, likely due to a read error. This chain uses TRBV4-1 with TRBJ1-1, with a weak D call TRBD1 (5 bases). Germline values: CDR1 MGHRA, CDR2 YSYEKL. CDR3 length: 18 residues. The V end lost 1 base, the J end lost 1 base, and 19 bases lay between the germline ends. CDR3 sequence: CASSQGRQGLRRNTEAFL. In nucleotides, the CDR3 is TGCGCCAGCAGCCAAGGTCGGCAGGGCCTAAGAAGGAACACTGAAGCTTTCCTT.

On this clonotype itself: A much larger clone sits a single nucleotide away, making a read error possible. The chain carries TRBV7-9 and TRBJ2-1; tentatively, D is TRBD2 (6 bases). Per germline, CDR1 SEHNR and CDR2 FQNEAQ (reference sequence). V lost 3 bases and J lost 7, with 16 bases in between. There are 15 residues in the CDR3. The CDR3 nucleotides are TGTGCCAGCAGCTTCCACAGTTCGGAGGGAAATGAGCAGTTCTTC. It codes for CASSFHSSEGNEQFF.

Many counts were recorded for this clonotype. This chain joins TRBV27 and TRBJ2-1; 10 nucleotides match TRBD2. V was clipped by 10 bases and J by 2 bases; unmatched bases: 2. The CDR3 length is 13 residues. Germline values: CDR1 MNHEY, CDR2 SMNVEV (reference sequence). The CDR3 sequence is CATLAGAYNEQFF. The CDR3 DNA reads as TGTGCCACCCTAGCGGGAGCCTACAATGAGCAGTTCTTC.

This clonotype was counted ten times or more. The CDR3 nucleotides read TGTGCCAGCAGTTCAGCGAGACAGGGGGCGTCAGAGACCCAGTACTTC. Residues: CASSSARQGASETQYF. The rearrangement uses TRBV27 and TRBJ2-5, with TRBD1 identical over 10 bases. The CDR3 has 16 amino acids. The junction had 9 bases not matched to a gene; V was cut back by 4 bases and J by 4 bases. The germline V gene encodes CDR1 MNHEY and CDR2 SMNVEV (reference sequence).

J is TRBJ2-5 and V is TRBV28; 9 bases agree with TRBD1. Per germline, CDR1 MDHEN and CDR2 SYDVKM. The CDR3 runs 12 residues. The trim removed 6 bases at V and 6 bases at J, leaving 2 bases unmatched. This CDR3 reads CASSTGGKTQYF. In DNA form, the CDR3 reads TGTGCCAGCAGCACAGGGGGCAAGACCCAGTACTTC.